The 31 T cell receptor beta chains below were found in one sample sequenced in a study of cytomegalovirus exposure and HLA in healthy donors (TCRdb year 2017). The library was produced with the immunoSEQ multiplex PCR assay. For the multiplex PCR, a mixture combining 60 forward primers for TCR Vbeta segments and 13 reverse primers for TCR Jbeta segments was used. In TCRdb, the immuneACCESS table is reduced to in-frame sequences with V and J assigned. These tables do not hold every clone; where another copy was compared, an unresolved V gene accounts for under half, and the others remain unexplained. The sample includes over 250,000 clones, with under 80% observed a single time. The ten most abundant clones make up 2% to 2.5% of the sample. Sequenced sample: PBMCs. Receptor source: a female donor in good health and CMV-seronegative.

The chain carries TRBV11-2 and TRBJ1-2; TRBD1 is a possible D gene (6 bases). CDR3 length: 19 residues. V lost 0 bases, J lost 3 bases, and 23 bases lay in between. The germline CDR1 and CDR2 sequences are SGHAT and FQNNGV. The CDR3 sequence: CASSLDFLRGGASHYGYTF. The CDR3 region has the DNA TGTGCCAGCAGCTTAGATTTCTTACGTGGGGGCGCTTCTCACTATGGCTACACCTTC. The full variable domain, completed using reference TRBV11-2 and TRBJ1-2, is EAGVAQSPRYKIIEKRQSVAFWCNPISGHATLYWYQQILGQGPKLLIQFQNNGVVDDSQLPKDRFSAERLKGVDSTLKIQPAKLEDSAVYLCASSLDFLRGGASHYGYTFGSGTRLTVV.

V is TRBV11-2 and J is TRBJ2-5; no reliable D call. The CDR3 runs 12 residues. The germline V gene encodes CDR1 SGHAT and CDR2 FQNNGV. The V gene lost 3 bases and the J gene lost 6 bases, with 8 bases spanning the gap. In nucleotides, the CDR3 is TGTGCCAGCAGCTTCGGTCCCCAGACCCAGTACTTC. It yields the protein CASSFGPQTQYF.

For the CDR3, the DNA is TGTGCCAGCCGGGAGCGGCAGGATGACCAGCCCCAGCATTTT. This translates into CASRERQDDQPQHF. V and J are TRBV2 and TRBJ1-5, with D unclear. Trimming took off 8 bases at V and 7 bases at J, with 18 bases between the two ends. The germline gives CDR1 SNHLY, CDR2 FYNNEI. The CDR3 runs to 14 residues. The full variable domain, its missing parts supplied by reference TRBV2 and TRBJ1-5, is EPEVTQTPSHQVTQMGQEVILRCVPISNHLYFYWYRQILGQKVEFLVSFYNNEISEKSEIFDDQFSVERPDGSNFTLKIRSTKLEDSAMYFCASRERQDDQPQHFGDGTRLSIL.

The V and J genes are TRBV4-2 and TRBJ2-1; TRBD2 matches at 8 bases. The CDR3 extends over 15 amino acids. In germline, CDR1 is LGHNA, CDR2 YNFKEQ. Unmatched junction bases numbered 13, after V lost 1 base and J lost 14 bases. The CDR3, as DNA: TGTGCCAGCAGCCAAGGTTTTTCCAGCGGGGGCCCTGAGTTCTTC. This codes for CASSQGFSSGGPEFF.

V is TRBV11-2 and J is TRBJ2-7; 7 bases are a match to TRBD1. Looked up from germline, CDR1 is SGHAT and CDR2 is FQNNGV. With 5 bases clipped from V and 3 bases from J, the junction kept 4 bases outside the gene matches. This CDR3 spans 13 amino acids. In DNA, the CDR3 is TGTGCCAGCAGCGACGGACAGGACTACGAGCAGTACTTC. Protein product: CASSDGQDYEQYF.

The chain joins TRBV5-1 to TRBJ2-2; 7 bases fit TRBD1. In germline, CDR1 is SGHRS, CDR2 YFSETQ. Trimming took 4 bases from V and 1 from J; bases not matched to a gene: 4. CDR3 length: 15 residues. CDR3 loop: CASSIQGQNTGELFF. DNA for the CDR3: TGCGCCAGCAGCATACAGGGGCAGAACACCGGGGAGCTGTTTTTT.

This chain links TRBV6-1 with TRBJ2-7; TRBD2 agrees at 11 bases. This CDR3 spans 17 amino acids. V lost 4 bases to trimming and J lost 2 bases; unmatched junction nucleotides: 10. The germline gives CDR1 MNHNS, CDR2 SASEGT. The CDR3 loop reads CASSGKTSGNPTYEQYF. CDR3 DNA sequence: TGTGCCAGCAGTGGGAAGACTAGCGGGAACCCCACCTACGAGCAGTACTTC.

The CDR3 reads CASSPGTGGAGQPQHF. The CDR3 DNA follows: TGTGCCAGCAGCCCCGGGACAGGGGGCGCGGGTCAGCCCCAGCATTTT. The gene calls are TRBV6-6 and TRBJ1-5; TRBD1 aligns across 12 bases. The CDR3 has 16 amino acids. CDR1 and CDR2 (germline): MNHNY, SVGAGI (reference sequence). V shed 6 bases and J 6 bases; nucleotides not matched to a gene: 9.

This clone was recorded a few times. The V gene is TRBV28, the J gene TRBJ2-6, with 10 bases matching TRBD1. Losses at the gene ends were 2 bases for V and 2 bases for J; bases not matched to a gene: 6. This CDR3 region has 18 residues. Germline V gives CDR1 MDHEN, CDR2 SYDVKM. The CDR3 sequence is CASSLEAGQGTGANVLTF. CDR3 in DNA: TGTGCCAGCAGTTTAGAGGCGGGACAGGGGACTGGGGCCAACGTCCTGACTTTC.

This chain joins TRBV14 and TRBJ2-2; 7 bases fit TRBD2. V gave up 2 bases and J gave up 7 bases; unmatched junction bases: 13. CDR1 is SGHDN and CDR2 is FVKESK in the germline V gene. The CDR3 extends over 17 amino acids. CDR3 in amino acids: CASSQNLAGVRIGELFF. CDR3 nucleotides: TGTGCCAGCAGCCAAAATCTGGCGGGAGTTAGGATCGGGGAGCTGTTTTTT.

As to this clone: Germline is not matched at one junction end, which may reflect a read error. The V and J genes are TRBV7-9 and TRBJ2-2; 12 bases align to TRBD2. CDR3 length: 17 residues. Germline loops: CDR1 SEHNR, CDR2 FQNEAQ (reference sequence). This chain's CDR3 is CSSSLARTSGMPGELFF. The CDR3 DNA sequence: TGTTCCAGCAGCTTAGCGCGGACTAGCGGGATGCCCGGGGAGCTGTTTTTT.

V and J are TRBV7-9 and TRBJ1-5, with D perhaps matching TRBD1 (6 bases). The V end was cut by 4 bases, the J end by 7 bases, with 11 bases between. This CDR3 contains 13 residues. Germline V CDR1 and CDR2: SEHNR, FQNEAQ (reference sequence). Written as DNA, the CDR3 is TGTGCCAGCAGCTCCGGACAGCCCCAGCCCCAGCATTTT. Amino acid sequence: CASSSGQPQPQHF.

The chain couples TRBV6-1 to TRBJ1-2; D ambiguous. Looked up from germline, CDR1 is MNHNS and CDR2 is SASEGT. The germline V and J ends were trimmed by 3 bases and 4 bases, with 6 bases remaining between them. CDR3 length equals 12 residues. The CDR3 sequence is CASSEGLYGYTF. CDR3 nucleotide sequence: TGTGCCAGCAGTGAGGGCCTCTATGGCTACACCTTC.

The CDR3 sequence: CASRGGRQGTIEQYF. CDR3 nucleotide sequence: TGTGCCAGCAGGGGGGGTCGACAGGGGACGATAGAGCAGTACTTC. V is TRBV2 and J is TRBJ2-7; TRBD1 matches 8 bases. Per germline, CDR1 SNHLY and CDR2 FYNNEI. The V gene end was trimmed by 6 bases and the J gene end by 7 bases; junction bases not matched to a gene: 14. The CDR3 has 15 residues.

This sequence joins TRBV28 and TRBJ1-2, with 9 bases fitting TRBD1. J gave up 5 bases and V 6 bases, and 13 bases lay outside the gene matches. Germline CDR1 and CDR2: MDHEN and SYDVKM. The CDR3 runs to 16 residues. The CDR3 protein is CASRLGTGRLDYGYTF. CDR3 nucleotide sequence: TGTGCCAGCAGATTGGGGACAGGGCGGCTTGATTATGGCTACACCTTC.

This chain links TRBV19 with TRBJ2-7; the match to TRBD2 covers 9 bases. There are 14 residues in the CDR3. Germline V gene sequence: CDR1 LNHDA, CDR2 SQIVND (reference sequence). J gave up 3 bases and V 3 bases, and 3 bases lay outside the gene matches. This CDR3 is CASSIGGGGYEQYF. CDR3 DNA sequence: TGTGCCAGTAGTATCGGCGGGGGGGGCTACGAGCAGTACTTC. The variable domain in full, with the rest retrieved from reference TRBV19 and TRBJ2-7, is DGGITQSPKYLFRKEGQNVTLSCEQNLNHDAMYWYRQDPGQGLRLIYYSQIVNDFQKGDIAEGYSVSREKKESFPLTVTSAQKNPTAFYLCASSIGGGGYEQYFGPGTRLTVT.

V is TRBV19 and J is TRBJ1-2; D is possibly TRBD1 (5 bases). Germline assignment: CDR1 LNHDA and CDR2 SQIVND (reference sequence). V dropped 10 bases and J dropped 3 bases, with 12 bases sitting between them. This CDR3 contains 12 residues. This chain's CDR3 is CATTREDYGYTF. CDR3 nucleotide sequence: TGTGCCACCACCAGGGAGGACTATGGCTACACCTTC. Looking up the rest from reference TRBV19 and TRBJ1-2 gives the full variable domain: DGGITQSPKYLFRKEGQNVTLSCEQNLNHDAMYWYRQDPGQGLRLIYYSQIVNDFQKGDIAEGYSVSREKKESFPLTVTSAQKNPTAFYLCATTREDYGYTFGSGTRLTVV.

This clone was recorded a few times. V and J are TRBV27 and TRBJ2-3, with a tentative D call TRBD1 (6 bases). CDR3 length: 15 amino acids. V lost 6 bases to trimming and J lost 3 bases, with 16 bases between them. Germline V CDR1 and CDR2: MNHEY, SMNVEV (reference sequence). The CDR3 DNA reads TGTGCCAGCAGACACCCAGACAGGTTGACAGATACGCAGTATTTT. The encoded protein is CASRHPDRLTDTQYF.

J is TRBJ1-2 and V is TRBV28; D unclear. The germline gives CDR1 MDHEN, CDR2 SYDVKM. The CDR3 runs 15 residues. V lost 6 bases and J lost 0, with 14 bases in between. The CDR3 loop is CASRYEAIANYGYTF. DNA for the CDR3: TGTGCCAGCAGATACGAGGCGATAGCTAACTATGGCTACACCTTC.

The gene calls are TRBV5-4 and TRBJ2-1; 9 bases match TRBD2. This CDR3 is 15 amino acids long. From germline, CDR1 is SGHNT and CDR2 YYREEE (reference sequence). Trimming cost V 0 bases and J 10 bases; bases outside gene matches: 8. DNA of the CDR3: TGTGCCAGCAGCTTGGGCTCCTGGCGGGAGGGCGAGCAGTTCTTC. Its protein is CASSLGSWREGEQFF. The full variable domain, in which reference TRBV5-4 and TRBJ2-1 provide the parts outside the CDR3, is ETGVTQSPTHLIKTRGQQVTLRCSSQSGHNTVSWYQQALGQGPQFIFQYYREEENGRGNFPPRFSGLQFPNYSSELNVNALELDDSALYLCASSLGSWREGEQFFGPGTRLTVL.

This clone has only a few counts. The chain couples TRBV20-1 to TRBJ2-1; D is unresolved. The length of the CDR3 is 11 residues. Per the germline V gene, CDR1 is DFQATT and CDR2 is SNEGSKA (reference sequence). Trimming took 6 bases from V and 13 from J, leaving 16 bases between them. The CDR3: CSASDSTPQFF. For the CDR3, the DNA is TGCAGTGCCTCAGACTCTACCCCACAGTTCTTC.

Only a few counts were recorded for this clone. The V call is TRBV15, the J call TRBJ2-2, with a tentative D call TRBD2 (5 bases). Trimming removed 8 bases from V and 9 bases from J, with 10 bases in between. This CDR3 contains 11 residues. CDR1 and CDR2 (germline): LNHNV, YYDKDF (reference sequence). The CDR3 region is CATRGLRELFF. The CDR3, as DNA: TGTGCCACCCGGGGTTTGAGGGAGCTGTTTTTT.

The chain couples TRBV7-2 to TRBJ2-1, with D perhaps TRBD2 (7 bases). The CDR3 is 17 amino acids. The germline V and J ends were trimmed by 4 bases and 6 bases, with 22 bases remaining between them. The germline CDR1 and CDR2 sequences are SGHTA and FQGNSA. The chain's CDR3 is CASSSRLGGLNGNEQFF. CDR3 bases: TGTGCCAGCAGCTCAAGATTGGGGGGGCTCAACGGCAATGAGCAGTTCTTC.

V and J are TRBV11-2 and TRBJ2-5; D is ambiguous. The CDR3 has 13 residues. Germline V gene lookup returns CDR1 SGHAT and CDR2 FQNNGV. Trimming took off 3 bases at V and 2 bases at J, with 7 bases between the two ends. The CDR3 bases are TGTGCCAGCAGCTTTGTCAGGCAAGAGACCCAGTACTTC. Amino acid sequence: CASSFVRQETQYF. Together with reference TRBV11-2 and TRBJ2-5, the CDR3 gives the full variable domain: EAGVAQSPRYKIIEKRQSVAFWCNPISGHATLYWYQQILGQGPKLLIQFQNNGVVDDSQLPKDRFSAERLKGVDSTLKIQPAKLEDSAVYLCASSFVRQETQYFGPGTRLLVL.

The rearrangement uses TRBV18 and TRBJ1-4; D ambiguous. Trimming removed 5 bases at V and 11 bases at J, with 12 bases between. The CDR3 runs 12 residues. CDR1 is KGHSH and CDR2 is LQKENI in the germline V gene. The CDR3 region is CASSASGEKLFF. The CDR3 DNA sequence: TGTGCCAGCTCAGCTTCCGGGGAGAAACTGTTTTTT.

This clone was recorded a few times. This chain connects TRBV11-1 to TRBJ2-7; no clear D gene. Germline V gene lookup returns CDR1 SGHAT and CDR2 FQDESV (reference sequence). V shed 5 bases and J shed 3 bases, with 11 bases lying between them. The CDR3 consists of 13 residues. DNA for the CDR3: TGTGCCAGCAGCCTCGGTGGGCTCTACGAGCAGTACTTC. Translation gives CASSLGGLYEQYF.

The J gene is TRBJ2-1, the V gene TRBV29-1; D possibly corresponds to TRBD1 (6 bases). Trimming pared 4 bases from V and 8 bases from J, leaving 12 bases between. Per the germline V gene, CDR1 is SQVTM and CDR2 is ANQGSEA. CDR3 length: 12 residues. The CDR3 sequence is CSVGLAGDEQFF. Here the CDR3 DNA reads TGCAGCGTTGGTCTGGCAGGGGATGAGCAGTTCTTC.

In its sample, this clone was seen a few times. This chain connects TRBV5-1 to TRBJ2-7; maybe TRBD1 (6 bases). V was clipped by 3 bases and J by 0 bases, with 7 bases between them. The CDR3 is 13 amino acids. The V gene's germline CDR1 is SGHRS and CDR2 YFSETQ. The CDR3 is CASSSTGSYEQYF. The CDR3 DNA is TGCGCCAGCAGCTCGACAGGCTCCTACGAGCAGTACTTC.

V usage is TRBV19 and J usage is TRBJ2-2, with TRBD2 matching over 15 bases. The CDR3 is 18 residues long. V gave up 4 bases and J gave up 3 bases; unmatched junction bases: 6. CDR1 and CDR2 (germline): LNHDA, SQIVND (reference sequence). Written as DNA, the CDR3 is TGTGCCAGTAGTACCCCTTGGACTAGCGGGAGGGACACCGGGGAGCTGTTTTTT. Protein: CASSTPWTSGRDTGELFF.

This chain uses TRBV11-1 with TRBJ2-5; tentative D call: TRBD2 (6 bases). V dropped 1 base and J dropped 2 bases, with 11 bases sitting between them. This CDR3 contains 15 residues. Germline-derived CDR1 and CDR2 are SGHAT and FQDESV (reference sequence). This CDR3 reads CASSLGGIMQETQYF. In DNA, the CDR3 is TGTGCCAGCAGCTTAGGCGGGATAATGCAAGAGACCCAGTACTTC.

The CDR3 here is CASSYAVREGGYTF. The CDR3 nucleotides are TGTGCCAGCAGTTACGCAGTGAGGGAGGGAGGCTACACCTTC. This chain connects TRBV6-5 to TRBJ1-2; no reliable D call. There are 14 residues in the CDR3. The germline V gene encodes CDR1 MNHEY and CDR2 SVGAGI. Trimming took off 2 bases at V and 8 bases at J, with 15 bases between the two ends.